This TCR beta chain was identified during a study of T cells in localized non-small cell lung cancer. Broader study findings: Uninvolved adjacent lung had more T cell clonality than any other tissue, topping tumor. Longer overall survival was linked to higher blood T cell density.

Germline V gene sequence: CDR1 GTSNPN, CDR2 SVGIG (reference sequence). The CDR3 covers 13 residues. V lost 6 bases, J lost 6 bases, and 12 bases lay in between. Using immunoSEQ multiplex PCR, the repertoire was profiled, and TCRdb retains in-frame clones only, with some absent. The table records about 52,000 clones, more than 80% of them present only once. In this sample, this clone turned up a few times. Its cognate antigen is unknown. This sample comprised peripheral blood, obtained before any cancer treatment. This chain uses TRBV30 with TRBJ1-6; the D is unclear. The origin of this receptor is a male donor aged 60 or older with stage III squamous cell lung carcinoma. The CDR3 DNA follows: TGTGCCTGTACAGTTTCTCGTAATTCACCCCTCCACTTT. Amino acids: CACTVSRNSPLHF. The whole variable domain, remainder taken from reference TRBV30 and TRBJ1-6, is SQTIHQWPATLVQPVGSPLSLECTVEGTSNPNLYWYRQAAGRGLQLLFYSVGIGQISSEVPQNLSASRPQDRQFILSSKKLLLSDSGFYLCACTVSRNSPLHFGNGTRLTVT.